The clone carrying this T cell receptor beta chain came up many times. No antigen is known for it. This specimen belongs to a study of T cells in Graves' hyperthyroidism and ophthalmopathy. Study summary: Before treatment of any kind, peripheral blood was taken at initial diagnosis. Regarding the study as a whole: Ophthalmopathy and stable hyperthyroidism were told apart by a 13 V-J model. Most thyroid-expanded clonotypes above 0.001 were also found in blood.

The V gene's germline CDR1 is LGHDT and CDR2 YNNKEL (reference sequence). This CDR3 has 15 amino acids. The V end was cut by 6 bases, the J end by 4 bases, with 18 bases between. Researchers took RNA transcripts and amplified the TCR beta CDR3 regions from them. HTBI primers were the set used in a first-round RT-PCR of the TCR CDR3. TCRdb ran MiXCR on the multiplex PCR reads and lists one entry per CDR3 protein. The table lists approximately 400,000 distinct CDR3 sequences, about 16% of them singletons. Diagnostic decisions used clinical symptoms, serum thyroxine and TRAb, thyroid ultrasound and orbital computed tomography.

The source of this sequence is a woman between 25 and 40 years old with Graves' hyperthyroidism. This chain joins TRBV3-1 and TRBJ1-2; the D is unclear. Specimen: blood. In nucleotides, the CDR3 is TGTGCCAGCAGTCCTGTGCATAGGGCTAGCTATGGCTACACCTTC. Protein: CASSPVHRASYGYTF.